This T cell receptor beta chain was retrieved from a study of blood T cell repertoires in COVID-19. For the study at large: Sites across the United States, Italy and Spain contributed samples from acute and convalescent COVID-19. From T cells, B-cell-depleted T cells, or PBMCs came the material, which was cDNA or gDNA.

The V and J ends lost 1 base and 0 bases respectively, with 4 bases between them. The CDR3 has 15 residues. Germline-derived CDR1 and CDR2 are SGHTA and FQGNSA. Per the original data handling: Amplification from reference gene primers served as the basis for estimated nucleated cell counts. The repertoire was sequenced with immunoSEQ multiplex PCR; TCRdb's copy has only in-frame clones and lacks some. That table furnishes V, J and clone size, whereas the DNA furnished D and trimming. The sample gives over 65,000 clones, around 82% of which show up once; about 15% is in the top ten. This TCR derives from a man older than 75 with active COVID-19. The sequencing sample was made of peripheral blood. The J gene is TRBJ2-6, the V gene TRBV7-2; no clear D. CDR3 sequence: CASSLVHSGANVLTF. The DNA of the CDR3 is TGTGCCAGCAGCTTAGTTCACTCTGGGGCCAACGTCCTGACTTTC.